Listed below are T cell receptor beta chains from one sample, sequenced in a study of T cell changes during pregnancy in multiple sclerosis. Sequencing used immunoSEQ multiplex PCR; TCRdb keeps in-frame clones, though not all of them. The data hold about 69,000 clones, with around nine tenths observed a single time. Specimen: peripheral blood, collected before pregnancy. The receptors derive from a female donor with multiple sclerosis, enrolled in a pregnancy study. CDR3s include the opening cysteine and the closing phenylalanine or tryptophan. The order of the fields is CDR3 DNA, CDR3 protein, D gene, V gene, J gene, clone size. The D gene is left open where the match is weak. Only part of the rows carry a size: once, few, many, or a class if the clone is expanded.

CDR3 DNA: TGTGCCAGTAGTCTAGTACCTAGCGGCAATGAGCAGTTCTTC
CDR3 protein: CASSLVPSGNEQFF
D gene: TRBD2
V gene: TRBV19
J gene: TRBJ2-1
clone size: .

CDR3 DNA: TGCGCCAGCAGTGATCCGCGAGAACCGGGAAGACCTTGCGAGCAGTACTTC
CDR3 protein: CASSDPREPGRPCEQYF
D gene: .
V gene: TRBV10-1
J gene: TRBJ2-7
clone size: .

CDR3 DNA: TGCGCCAGCAGCCCCCGGGGGACCCTCTACAATGAGCAGTTCTTC
CDR3 protein: CASSPRGTLYNEQFF
D gene: .
V gene: TRBV5-1
J gene: TRBJ2-1
clone size: .

CDR3 DNA: TGCGCCAGCAGCTGGAAAACAGGGTTAGCAGGGGGGTACGAGCAGTACTTC
CDR3 protein: CASSWKTGLAGGYEQYF
D gene: .
V gene: TRBV5-1
J gene: TRBJ2-7
clone size: .

CDR3 DNA: TGTGCCAGCTCACCTGACCGAGGGTATGGCTACACCTTC
CDR3 protein: CASSPDRGYGYTF
D gene: .
V gene: TRBV18
J gene: TRBJ1-2
clone size: .

CDR3 DNA: TGTGCCAGCTCACCACTTGCCCAGGGGCCGTTGATAGGCGGCTACACCTTC
CDR3 protein: CASSPLAQGPLIGGYTF
D gene: .
V gene: TRBV18
J gene: TRBJ1-2
clone size: .

CDR3 DNA: TGTGCCAGCAGCCCGTCTTGGGCGGGAAGCCTCACAGATACGCAGTATTTT
CDR3 protein: CASSPSWAGSLTDTQYF
D gene: .
V gene: TRBV11-2
J gene: TRBJ2-3
clone size: once

CDR3 DNA: TGTGCCAGCACCGAACCCCCTTTGGTAGCGGGGACAGATACGCAGTATTTT
CDR3 protein: CASTEPPLVAGTDTQYF
D gene: TRBD2
V gene: TRBV2
J gene: TRBJ2-3
clone size: .

CDR3 DNA: TGTGCCAGCAGCTTAGCGATTTTGGGAGGCCTTGGCGTTGGGGCCAACGTCCTGACTTTC
CDR3 protein: CASSLAILGGLGVGANVLTF
D gene: .
V gene: TRBV7-2
J gene: TRBJ2-6
clone size: .

CDR3 DNA: TGCGCCAGCAGACAGGGGGCGGGAGATACGCAGTATTTT
CDR3 protein: CASRQGAGDTQYF
D gene: TRBD1
V gene: TRBV5-1
J gene: TRBJ2-3
clone size: .

CDR3 DNA: TGTGCCAGCAGCTTATTACAGGGGTCCTACAATGAGCAGTTCTTC
CDR3 protein: CASSLLQGSYNEQFF
D gene: TRBD1
V gene: TRBV13
J gene: TRBJ2-1
clone size: .

CDR3 DNA: TGTGCCAGCAGCTTCGGCCAGGGGCCAGATACGCAGTATTTT
CDR3 protein: CASSFGQGPDTQYF
D gene: .
V gene: TRBV5-6
J gene: TRBJ2-3
clone size: .

CDR3 DNA: TGTGCCAGCAGCCTTTGGACTGGGGGAAACACCATATATTTT
CDR3 protein: CASSLWTGGNTIYF
D gene: .
V gene: TRBV14
J gene: TRBJ1-3
clone size: .

CDR3 DNA: TGTGCCAGTAGTATCCCCCGGGGGACCCAGTACTTC
CDR3 protein: CASSIPRGTQYF
D gene: .
V gene: TRBV19
J gene: TRBJ2-5
clone size: .

CDR3 DNA: TGCGCCAGCAGCCGAAGTCTCCCAGGGCCCTACGAGCAGTACTTC
CDR3 protein: CASSRSLPGPYEQYF
D gene: .
V gene: TRBV4-3
J gene: TRBJ2-7
clone size: .

CDR3 DNA: TGTGCCAGTAGTATAGACTGGGCCAGGGGAGTGAACACTGAAGCTTTCTTT
CDR3 protein: CASSIDWARGVNTEAFF
D gene: .
V gene: TRBV19
J gene: TRBJ1-1
clone size: .

CDR3 DNA: TGTGCCAGCTCACGCAAGGGGGGGATCAACACTGAAGCTTTCTTT
CDR3 protein: CASSRKGGINTEAFF
D gene: .
V gene: TRBV18
J gene: TRBJ1-1
clone size: .

CDR3 DNA: TGTGCCAGCAGCGTCACAGGGGCCACCTACGAGCAGTACTTC
CDR3 protein: CASSVTGATYEQYF
D gene: TRBD1
V gene: TRBV7-2
J gene: TRBJ2-7
clone size: .

CDR3 DNA: TGTGCCAGTAGTATAGGACAGGGGATGAACACTGAAGCTTTCTTT
CDR3 protein: CASSIGQGMNTEAFF
D gene: TRBD1
V gene: TRBV19
J gene: TRBJ1-1
clone size: .

CDR3 DNA: TGCAGCGTTGAGGTAGAGAACACCGGGGAGCTGTTTTTT
CDR3 protein: CSVEVENTGELFF
D gene: .
V gene: TRBV29-1
J gene: TRBJ2-2
clone size: .

CDR3 DNA: TGTGCCAGCAGTGACGGTCAGGGGGCCCGGTGGGAGCAGTACTTC
CDR3 protein: CASSDGQGARWEQYF
D gene: TRBD1
V gene: TRBV25-1
J gene: TRBJ2-7
clone size: .

CDR3 DNA: TGTGCCAGCAGCCCGGGACAGGGGAGGATAGATACGCAGTATTTT
CDR3 protein: CASSPGQGRIDTQYF
D gene: TRBD1
V gene: TRBV11-2
J gene: TRBJ2-3
clone size: once

CDR3 DNA: TGTGCCTGGAGTGCCCCGGACAGGAACACCGGGGAGCTGTTTTTT
CDR3 protein: CAWSAPDRNTGELFF
D gene: .
V gene: TRBV30
J gene: TRBJ2-2
clone size: few

CDR3 DNA: TGTGCCTGGAGTGTACTGTCGAATGAAAAACTGTTTTTT
CDR3 protein: CAWSVLSNEKLFF
D gene: .
V gene: TRBV30
J gene: TRBJ1-4
clone size: .

CDR3 DNA: TGTGCCAGCAGTTTTAGCAGAACCCGAAACACCGGGGAGCTGTTTTTT
CDR3 protein: CASSFSRTRNTGELFF
D gene: .
V gene: TRBV27
J gene: TRBJ2-2
clone size: .

CDR3 DNA: TGTGCCAGCAGCTTAACCAGGGGGTACGAGCAGTACTTC
CDR3 protein: CASSLTRGYEQYF
D gene: TRBD1
V gene: TRBV11-2
J gene: TRBJ2-7
clone size: once